The clone carrying this TCR beta chain was detected only once. Its antigen is currently unknown. Naive CD8 cells lacked CD45RO and underwent positive selection for CCR7, leaving out terminally differentiated effector memory CD45RA+ cells. The CDR3 covers 14 residues. Germline CDR1 and CDR2: LNHDA and SQIVND (reference sequence). The ends were cut back, 5 bases at V and 0 bases at J, with 10 bases in the middle. This entry belongs to a study of shared clonotypes between healthy human individuals. Samples underwent the assay at deep level. The table came from immunoSEQ multiplex PCR; TCRdb's copy has only in-frame clones and leaves some out. Among about 800,000 clones, 90% to 97% were seen once, and the ten largest hold about 0.25%. Whole-study results and caveats: It was the few donors that limited the genetic and exposure-history diversity represented.

The sample comprised naive CD8+ T cells sorted from blood. This chain uses TRBV19 with TRBJ1-1; D possibly corresponds to TRBD1 (5 bases). This sequence originates from a man under 40 in good health. As DNA, the CDR3 is TGTGCCAGTAGTTCCAGGGCGGTGAACACTGAAGCTTTCTTT. As protein: CASSSRAVNTEAFF.